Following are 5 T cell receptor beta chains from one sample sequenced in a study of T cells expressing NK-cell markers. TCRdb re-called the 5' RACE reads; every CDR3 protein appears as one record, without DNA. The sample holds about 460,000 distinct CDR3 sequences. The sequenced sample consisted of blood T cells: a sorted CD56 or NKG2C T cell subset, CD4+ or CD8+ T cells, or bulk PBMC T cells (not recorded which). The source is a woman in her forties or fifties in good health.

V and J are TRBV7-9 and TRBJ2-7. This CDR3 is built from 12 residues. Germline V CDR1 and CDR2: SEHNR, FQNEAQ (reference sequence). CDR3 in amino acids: CASSSVVYEQYF.

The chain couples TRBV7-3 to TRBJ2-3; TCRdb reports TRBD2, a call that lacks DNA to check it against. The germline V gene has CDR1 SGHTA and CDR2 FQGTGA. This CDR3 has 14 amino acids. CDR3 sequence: CASSSGTSGRAQYF.

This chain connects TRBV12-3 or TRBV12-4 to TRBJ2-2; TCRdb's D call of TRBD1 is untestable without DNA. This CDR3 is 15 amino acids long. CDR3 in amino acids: CASSRGGQYTGELFF.

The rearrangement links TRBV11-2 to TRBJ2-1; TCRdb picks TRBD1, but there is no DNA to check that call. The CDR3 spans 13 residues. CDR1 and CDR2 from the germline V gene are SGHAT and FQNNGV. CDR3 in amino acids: CASSFETGNEQFF.

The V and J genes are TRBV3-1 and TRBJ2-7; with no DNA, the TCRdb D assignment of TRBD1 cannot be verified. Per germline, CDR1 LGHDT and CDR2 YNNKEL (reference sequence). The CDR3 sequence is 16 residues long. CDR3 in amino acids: CASSQVGLGGDYEQYF.